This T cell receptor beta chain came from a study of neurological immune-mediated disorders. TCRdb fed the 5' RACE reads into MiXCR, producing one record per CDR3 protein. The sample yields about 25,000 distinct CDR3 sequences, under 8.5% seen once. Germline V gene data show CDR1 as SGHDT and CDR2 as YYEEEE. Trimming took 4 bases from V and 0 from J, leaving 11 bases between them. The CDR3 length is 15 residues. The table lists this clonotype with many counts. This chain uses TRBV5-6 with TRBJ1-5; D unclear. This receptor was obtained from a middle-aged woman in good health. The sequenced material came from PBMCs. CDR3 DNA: TGTGCCAGCAGCCGGCTGGAATATAGCAATCAGCCCCAGCATTTT. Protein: CASSRLEYSNQPQHF.